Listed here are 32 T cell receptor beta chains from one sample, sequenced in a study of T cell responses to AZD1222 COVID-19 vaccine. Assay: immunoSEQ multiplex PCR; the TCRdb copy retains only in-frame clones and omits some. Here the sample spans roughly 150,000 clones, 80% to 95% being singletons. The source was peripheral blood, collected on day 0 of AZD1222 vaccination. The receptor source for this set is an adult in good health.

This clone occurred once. The CDR3 reads CASSLAGSYGYTF. The CDR3 bases are TGTGCCAGCAGCTTGGCCGGCAGCTATGGCTACACCTTC. J is TRBJ1-2 and V is TRBV5-5, with unresolved D. Trimming removed 0 bases from V and 4 bases from J, with 7 bases in between. Germline assignment: CDR1 SGHKS and CDR2 YYEKEE (reference sequence). This CDR3 comprises 13 residues.

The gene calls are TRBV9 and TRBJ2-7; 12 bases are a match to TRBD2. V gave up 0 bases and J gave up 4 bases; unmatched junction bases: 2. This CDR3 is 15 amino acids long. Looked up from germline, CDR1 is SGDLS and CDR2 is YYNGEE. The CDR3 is CASSVGGTSGYEQYF. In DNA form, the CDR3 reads TGTGCCAGCAGCGTAGGGGGGACTAGCGGGTACGAGCAGTACTTC. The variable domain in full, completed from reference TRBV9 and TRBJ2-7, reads DSGVTQTPKHLITATGQRVTLRCSPRSGDLSVYWYQQSLDQGLQFLIQYYNGEERAKGNILERFSAQQFPDLHSELNLSSLELGDSALYFCASSVGGTSGYEQYFGPGTRLTVT.

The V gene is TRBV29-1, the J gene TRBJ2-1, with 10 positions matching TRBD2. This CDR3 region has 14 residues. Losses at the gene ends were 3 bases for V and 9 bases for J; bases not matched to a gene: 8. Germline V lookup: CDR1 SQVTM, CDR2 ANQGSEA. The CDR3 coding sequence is TGCAGCGTTGAGGGGAGACTAGCGGGTAGTGAGCAGTTCTTC. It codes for CSVEGRLAGSEQFF.

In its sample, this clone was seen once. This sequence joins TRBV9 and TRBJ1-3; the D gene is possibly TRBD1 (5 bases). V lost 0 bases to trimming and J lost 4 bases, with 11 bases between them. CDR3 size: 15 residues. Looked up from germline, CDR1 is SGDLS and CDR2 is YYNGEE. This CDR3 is CASSVVAGHGNTIYF. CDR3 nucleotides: TGTGCCAGCAGCGTAGTCGCAGGACACGGAAACACCATATATTTT.

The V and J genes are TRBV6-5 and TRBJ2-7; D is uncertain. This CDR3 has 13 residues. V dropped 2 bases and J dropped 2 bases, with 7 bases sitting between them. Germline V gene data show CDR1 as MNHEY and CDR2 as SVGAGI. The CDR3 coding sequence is TGTGCCAGCAGTTACCCATCAACCTACGAGCAGTACTTC. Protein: CASSYPSTYEQYF.

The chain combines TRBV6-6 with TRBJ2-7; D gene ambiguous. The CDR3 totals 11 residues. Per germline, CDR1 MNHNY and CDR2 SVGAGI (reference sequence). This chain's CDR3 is CASSYEGHIFV. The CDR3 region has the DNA TGTGCCAGCAGTTACGAAGGCCACATATTTGTC.

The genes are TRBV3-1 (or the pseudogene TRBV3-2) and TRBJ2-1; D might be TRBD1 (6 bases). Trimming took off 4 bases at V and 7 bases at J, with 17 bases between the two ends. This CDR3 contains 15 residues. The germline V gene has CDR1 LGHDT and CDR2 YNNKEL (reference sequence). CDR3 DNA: TGTGCCAGCAGCCCCTGGGGACACGGCAAAAATGAGCAGTTCTTC. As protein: CASSPWGHGKNEQFF.

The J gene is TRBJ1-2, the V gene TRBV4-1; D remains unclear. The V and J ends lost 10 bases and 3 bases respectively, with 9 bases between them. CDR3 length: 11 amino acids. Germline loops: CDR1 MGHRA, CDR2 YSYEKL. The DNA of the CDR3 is TGCGCCACAGGCGGGGACTATGGCTACACCTTC. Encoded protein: CATGGDYGYTF.

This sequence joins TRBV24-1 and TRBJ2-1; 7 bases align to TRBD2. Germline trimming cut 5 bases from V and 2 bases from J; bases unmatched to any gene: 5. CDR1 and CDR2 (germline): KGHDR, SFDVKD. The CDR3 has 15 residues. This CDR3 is CATSGGRGTYNEQFF. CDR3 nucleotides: TGTGCCACCAGTGGCGGGAGAGGAACCTACAATGAGCAGTTCTTC.

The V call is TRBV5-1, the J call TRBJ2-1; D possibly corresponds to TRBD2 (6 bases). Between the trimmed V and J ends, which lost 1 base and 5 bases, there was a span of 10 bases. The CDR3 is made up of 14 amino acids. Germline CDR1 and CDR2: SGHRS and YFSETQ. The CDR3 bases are TGCGCCAGCAGCTTGACTAGCCGAAACAATGAGCAGTTCTTC. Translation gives CASSLTSRNNEQFF.

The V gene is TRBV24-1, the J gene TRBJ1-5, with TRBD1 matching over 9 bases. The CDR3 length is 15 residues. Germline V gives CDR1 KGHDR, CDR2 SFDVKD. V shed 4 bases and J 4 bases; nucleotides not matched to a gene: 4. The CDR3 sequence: CATSEGGQGNQPQHF. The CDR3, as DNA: TGTGCCACCAGTGAGGGAGGACAGGGGAATCAGCCCCAGCATTTT.

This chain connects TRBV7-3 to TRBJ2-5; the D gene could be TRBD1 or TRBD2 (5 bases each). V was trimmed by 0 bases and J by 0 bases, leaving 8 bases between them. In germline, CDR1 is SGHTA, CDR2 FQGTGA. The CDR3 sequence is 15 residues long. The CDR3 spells CASSLTRDDQETQYF. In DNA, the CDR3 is TGTGCCAGCAGCTTAACCCGGGACGACCAAGAGACCCAGTACTTC.

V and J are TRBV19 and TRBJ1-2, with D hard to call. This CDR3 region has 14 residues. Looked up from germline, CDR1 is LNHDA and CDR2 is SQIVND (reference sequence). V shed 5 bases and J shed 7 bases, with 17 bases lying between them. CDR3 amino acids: CASSVRGQEGGYTF. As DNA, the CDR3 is TGTGCCAGTAGTGTCCGAGGGCAGGAGGGTGGCTACACCTTC. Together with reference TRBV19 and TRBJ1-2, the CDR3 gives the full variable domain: DGGITQSPKYLFRKEGQNVTLSCEQNLNHDAMYWYRQDPGQGLRLIYYSQIVNDFQKGDIAEGYSVSREKKESFPLTVTSAQKNPTAFYLCASSVRGQEGGYTFGSGTRLTVV.

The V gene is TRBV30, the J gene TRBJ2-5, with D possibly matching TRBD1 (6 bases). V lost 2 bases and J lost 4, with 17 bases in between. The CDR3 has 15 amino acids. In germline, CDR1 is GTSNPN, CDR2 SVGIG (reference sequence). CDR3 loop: CAWSTTRGLLETQYF. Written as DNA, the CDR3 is TGTGCCTGGAGTACAACGAGGGGGTTGTTAGAGACCCAGTACTTC.

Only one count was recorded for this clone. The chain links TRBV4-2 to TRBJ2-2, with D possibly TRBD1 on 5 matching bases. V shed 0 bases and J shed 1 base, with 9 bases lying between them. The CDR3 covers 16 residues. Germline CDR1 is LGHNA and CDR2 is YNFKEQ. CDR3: CASSQDGARNTGELFF. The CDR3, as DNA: TGTGCCAGCAGCCAAGATGGGGCCCGGAACACCGGGGAGCTGTTTTTT.

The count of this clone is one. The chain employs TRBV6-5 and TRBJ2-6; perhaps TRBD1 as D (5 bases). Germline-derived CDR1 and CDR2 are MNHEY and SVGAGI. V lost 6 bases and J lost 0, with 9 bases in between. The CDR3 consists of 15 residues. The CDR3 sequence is CASRVDSSGANVLTF. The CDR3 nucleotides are TGTGCCAGCAGGGTAGACAGCTCTGGGGCCAACGTCCTGACTTTC.

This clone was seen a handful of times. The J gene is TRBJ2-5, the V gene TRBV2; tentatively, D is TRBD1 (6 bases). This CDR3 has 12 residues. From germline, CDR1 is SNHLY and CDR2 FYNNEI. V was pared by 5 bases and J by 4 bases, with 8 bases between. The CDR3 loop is CASSSQGETQYF. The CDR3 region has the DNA TGTGCCAGCAGTTCACAGGGAGAGACCCAGTACTTC.

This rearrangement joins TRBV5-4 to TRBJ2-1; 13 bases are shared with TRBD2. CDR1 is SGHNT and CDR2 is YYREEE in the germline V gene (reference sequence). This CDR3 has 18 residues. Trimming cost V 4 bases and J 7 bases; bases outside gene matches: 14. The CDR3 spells CASSLLPLAGGVENEQFF. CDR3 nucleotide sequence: TGTGCCAGCAGCCTACTGCCACTAGCGGGGGGGGTGGAAAATGAGCAGTTCTTC.

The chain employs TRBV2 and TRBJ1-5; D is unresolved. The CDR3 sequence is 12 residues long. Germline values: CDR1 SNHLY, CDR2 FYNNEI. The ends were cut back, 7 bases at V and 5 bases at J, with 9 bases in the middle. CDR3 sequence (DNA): TGTGCCAGCAATTTCCGGGATCAGCCCCAGCATTTT. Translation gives CASNFRDQPQHF.

The CDR3 sequence is CAQTSAGGTDTQYF. The CDR3 DNA reads as TGTGCCCAGACTTCGGCGGGGGGCACAGATACGCAGTATTTT. The V gene is TRBV30, the J gene TRBJ2-3, with 7 bases aligning to TRBD2. The CDR3 extends over 14 amino acids. Per germline, CDR1 GTSNPN and CDR2 SVGIG (reference sequence). V lost 8 bases and J lost 1; bases outside the gene matches: 9.

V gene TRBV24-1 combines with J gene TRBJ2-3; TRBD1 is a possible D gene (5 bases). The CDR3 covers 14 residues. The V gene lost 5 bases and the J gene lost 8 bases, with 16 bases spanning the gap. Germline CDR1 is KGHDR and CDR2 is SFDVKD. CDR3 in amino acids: CATSAEYEGATQYF. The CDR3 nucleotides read TGTGCCACCAGTGCCGAATACGAAGGGGCTACGCAGTATTTT.

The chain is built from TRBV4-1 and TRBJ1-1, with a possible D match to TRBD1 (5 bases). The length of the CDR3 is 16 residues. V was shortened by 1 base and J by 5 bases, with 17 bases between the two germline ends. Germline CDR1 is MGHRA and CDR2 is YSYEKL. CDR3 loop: CASSQGVGGYSTEAFF. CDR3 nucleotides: TGCGCCAGCAGCCAAGGGGTCGGGGGGTATTCGACTGAAGCTTTCTTT.

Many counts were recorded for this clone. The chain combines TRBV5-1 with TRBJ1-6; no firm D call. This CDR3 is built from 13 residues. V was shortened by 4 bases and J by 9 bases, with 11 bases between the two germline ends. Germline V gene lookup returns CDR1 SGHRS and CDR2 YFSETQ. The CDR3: CASSPDWASPLHF. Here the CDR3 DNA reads TGCGCCAGCAGCCCCGACTGGGCTTCACCCCTCCACTTT.

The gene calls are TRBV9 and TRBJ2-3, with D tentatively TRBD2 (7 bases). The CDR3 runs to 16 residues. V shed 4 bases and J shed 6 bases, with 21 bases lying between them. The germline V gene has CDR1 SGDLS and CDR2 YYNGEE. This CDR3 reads CASSTRRGGTWDTQYF. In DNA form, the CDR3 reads TGTGCCAGCAGCACTCGAAGGGGGGGGACCTGGGATACGCAGTATTTT. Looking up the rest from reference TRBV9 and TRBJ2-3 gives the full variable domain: DSGVTQTPKHLITATGQRVTLRCSPRSGDLSVYWYQQSLDQGLQFLIQYYNGEERAKGNILERFSAQQFPDLHSELNLSSLELGDSALYFCASSTRRGGTWDTQYFGPGTRLTVL.

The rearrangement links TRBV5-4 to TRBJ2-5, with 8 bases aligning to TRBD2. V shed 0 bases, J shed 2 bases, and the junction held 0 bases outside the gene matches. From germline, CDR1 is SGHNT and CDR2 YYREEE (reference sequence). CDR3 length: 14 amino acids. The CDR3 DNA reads TGTGCCAGCAGCTTGGCGGGGGGGCAAGAGACCCAGTACTTC. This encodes CASSLAGGQETQYF.

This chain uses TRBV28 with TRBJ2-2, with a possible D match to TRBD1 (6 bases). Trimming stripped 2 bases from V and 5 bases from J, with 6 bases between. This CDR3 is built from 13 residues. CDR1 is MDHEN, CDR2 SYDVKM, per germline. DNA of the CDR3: TGTGCCAGCAGTTTAGGACAGACCGGGGAGCTGTTTTTT. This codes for CASSLGQTGELFF.

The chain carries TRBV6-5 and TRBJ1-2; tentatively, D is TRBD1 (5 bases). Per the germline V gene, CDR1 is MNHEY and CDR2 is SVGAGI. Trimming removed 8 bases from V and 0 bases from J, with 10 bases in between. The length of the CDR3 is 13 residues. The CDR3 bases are TGTGCCAGCCGGACGGGGGCTAACTATGGCTACACCTTC. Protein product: CASRTGANYGYTF.

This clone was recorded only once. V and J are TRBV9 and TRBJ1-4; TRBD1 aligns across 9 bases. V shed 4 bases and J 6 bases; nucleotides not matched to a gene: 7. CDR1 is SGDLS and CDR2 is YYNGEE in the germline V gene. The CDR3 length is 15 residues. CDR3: CASSSGDRDHEKLFF. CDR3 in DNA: TGTGCCAGCAGCTCAGGGGACAGGGACCATGAAAAACTGTTTTTT.

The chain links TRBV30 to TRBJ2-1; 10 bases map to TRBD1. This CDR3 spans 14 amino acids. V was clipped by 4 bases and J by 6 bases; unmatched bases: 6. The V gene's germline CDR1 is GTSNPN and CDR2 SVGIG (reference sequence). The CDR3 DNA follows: TGTGCCTGGATGACAGGGGGCAATCCCAATGAGCAGTTCTTC. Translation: CAWMTGGNPNEQFF.

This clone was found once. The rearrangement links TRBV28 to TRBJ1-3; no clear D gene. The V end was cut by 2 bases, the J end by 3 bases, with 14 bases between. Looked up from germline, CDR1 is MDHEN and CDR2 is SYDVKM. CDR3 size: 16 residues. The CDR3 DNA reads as TGTGCCAGCAGTTTACTGGCCAACACTGTTGGAAACACCATATATTTT. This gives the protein CASSLLANTVGNTIYF.

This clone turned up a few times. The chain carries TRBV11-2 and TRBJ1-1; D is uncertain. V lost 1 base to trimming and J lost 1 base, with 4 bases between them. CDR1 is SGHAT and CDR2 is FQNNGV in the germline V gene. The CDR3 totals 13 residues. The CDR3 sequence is CASSLGGNTEAFF. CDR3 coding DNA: TGTGCCAGCAGCTTAGGAGGGAACACTGAAGCTTTCTTT.

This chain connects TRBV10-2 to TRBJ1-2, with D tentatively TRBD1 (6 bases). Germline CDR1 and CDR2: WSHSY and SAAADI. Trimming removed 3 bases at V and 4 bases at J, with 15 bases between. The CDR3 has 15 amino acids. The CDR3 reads CASSELGGLSYGYTF. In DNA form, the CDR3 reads TGCGCCAGCAGTGAATTAGGGGGGCTCTCCTATGGCTACACCTTC.